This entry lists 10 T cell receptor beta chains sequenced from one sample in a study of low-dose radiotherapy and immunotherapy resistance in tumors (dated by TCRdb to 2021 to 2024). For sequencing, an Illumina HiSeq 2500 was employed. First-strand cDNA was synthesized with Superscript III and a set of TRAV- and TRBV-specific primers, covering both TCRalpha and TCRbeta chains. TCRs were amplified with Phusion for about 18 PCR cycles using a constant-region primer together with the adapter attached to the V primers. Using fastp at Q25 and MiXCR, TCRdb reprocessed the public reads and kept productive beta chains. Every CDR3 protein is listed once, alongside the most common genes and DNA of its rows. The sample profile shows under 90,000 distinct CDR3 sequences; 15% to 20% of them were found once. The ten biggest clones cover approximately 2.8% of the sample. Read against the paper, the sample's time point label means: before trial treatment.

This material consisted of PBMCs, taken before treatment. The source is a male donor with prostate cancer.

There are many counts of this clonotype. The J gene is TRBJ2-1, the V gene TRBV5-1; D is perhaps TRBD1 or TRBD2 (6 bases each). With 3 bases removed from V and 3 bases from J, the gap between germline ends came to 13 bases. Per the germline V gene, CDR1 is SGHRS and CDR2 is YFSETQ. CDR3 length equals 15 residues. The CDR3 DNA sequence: TGCGCCAGCAGCTCCGGGGGCCCCCTCTACAATGAGCAGTTCTTC. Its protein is CASSSGGPLYNEQFF.

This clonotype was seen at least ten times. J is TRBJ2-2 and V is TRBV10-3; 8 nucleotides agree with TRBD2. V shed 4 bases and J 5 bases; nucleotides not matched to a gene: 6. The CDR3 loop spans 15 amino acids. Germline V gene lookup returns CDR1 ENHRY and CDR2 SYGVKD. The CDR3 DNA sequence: TGTGCCATCAGTGGTGGGACTAGTCGGACCGGGGAGCTGTTTTTT. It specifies CAISGGTSRTGELFF.

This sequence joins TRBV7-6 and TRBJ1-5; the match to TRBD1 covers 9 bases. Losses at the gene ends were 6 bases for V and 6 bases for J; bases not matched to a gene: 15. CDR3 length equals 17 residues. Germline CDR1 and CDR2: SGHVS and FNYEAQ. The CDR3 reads CASRSLPGQGVAQPQHF. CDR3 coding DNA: TGTGCCAGCAGATCGCTGCCGGGACAGGGCGTGGCTCAGCCCCAGCATTTT.

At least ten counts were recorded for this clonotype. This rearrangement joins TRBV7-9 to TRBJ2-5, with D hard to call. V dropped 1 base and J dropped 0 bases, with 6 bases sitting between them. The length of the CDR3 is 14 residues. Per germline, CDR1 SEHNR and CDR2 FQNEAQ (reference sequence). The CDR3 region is CASSLDVYQETQYF. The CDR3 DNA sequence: TGTGCCAGCAGCTTAGATGTCTACCAAGAGACCCAGTACTTC.

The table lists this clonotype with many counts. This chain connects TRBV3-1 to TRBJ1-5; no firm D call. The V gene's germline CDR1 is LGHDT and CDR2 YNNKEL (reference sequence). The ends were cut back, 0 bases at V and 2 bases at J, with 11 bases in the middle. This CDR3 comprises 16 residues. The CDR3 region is CASSQEWQMGNQPQHF. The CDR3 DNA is TGTGCCAGCAGCCAAGAGTGGCAGATGGGCAATCAGCCCCAGCATTTT.

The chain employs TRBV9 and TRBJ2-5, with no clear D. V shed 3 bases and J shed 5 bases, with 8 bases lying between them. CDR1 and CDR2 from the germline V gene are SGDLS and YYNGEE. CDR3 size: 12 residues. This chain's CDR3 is CASSDGRETQYF. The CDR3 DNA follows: TGTGCCAGCAGCGACGGCCGGGAGACCCAGTACTTC.

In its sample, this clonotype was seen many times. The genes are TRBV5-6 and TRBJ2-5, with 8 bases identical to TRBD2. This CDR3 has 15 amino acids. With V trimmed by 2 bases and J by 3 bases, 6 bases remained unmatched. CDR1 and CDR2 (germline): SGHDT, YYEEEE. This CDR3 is CASSLGSGGEETQYF. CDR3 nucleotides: TGTGCCAGCAGCTTAGGAAGCGGGGGAGAAGAGACCCAGTACTTC.

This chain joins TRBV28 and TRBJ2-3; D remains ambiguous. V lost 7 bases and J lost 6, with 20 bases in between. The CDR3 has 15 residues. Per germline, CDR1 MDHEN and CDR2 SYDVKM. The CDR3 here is CASKATRFVADTQYF. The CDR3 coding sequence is TGTGCCAGCAAAGCAACGAGGTTCGTCGCTGATACGCAGTATTTT.

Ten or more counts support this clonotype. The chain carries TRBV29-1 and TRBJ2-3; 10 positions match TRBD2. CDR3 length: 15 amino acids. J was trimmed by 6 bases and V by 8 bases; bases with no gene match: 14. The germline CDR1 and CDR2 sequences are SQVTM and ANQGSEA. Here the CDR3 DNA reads TGCAGCTCCAGCCCACAGCGGGGGGGCGACGATACGCAGTATTTT. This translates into CSSSPQRGGDDTQYF.

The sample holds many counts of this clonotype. The CDR3 DNA reads as TGCAGTGCTAGAGATCACGCCGGGACTATCCTCTCAGATACGCAGTATTTT. Translated: CSARDHAGTILSDTQYF. The chain uses TRBV20-1 and TRBJ2-3, with 7 bases identical to TRBD2. The CDR3 runs to 17 residues. The germline V gene encodes CDR1 DFQATT and CDR2 SNEGSKA (reference sequence). The J segment lost 4 bases and the V segment lost 0 bases, leaving 13 bases of the junction unmatched.